The clone carrying this TCR beta chain came up a few times. Its antigen is currently unknown. The TCR beta cDNA libraries contained unique molecular identifiers. T cells numbering roughly 1 to 10 million yielded some 520,000 cDNA molecules. TCRdb ran MiXCR on the PCR reads and lists one entry per CDR3 protein. Here the sample spans hundreds of thousands of distinct CDR3 sequences, approximately 50% being singletons. This entry comes from a study of post-analysis software for immune sequencing data. In the study overall: The study covered relapsing-remitting, secondary progressive and progressive-relapsing courses of multiple sclerosis.

Study observations and caveats: TRBV5-6, TRBV5-1 and TRBV20-1 were among 4 or 5 TRBV segments more frequent in patients than controls.

The J segment lost 3 bases and the V segment lost 4 bases, leaving 4 bases of the junction unmatched. Germline assignment: CDR1 LNHNV and CDR2 YYDKDF (reference sequence). CDR3 length equals 14 residues. V is TRBV15 and J is TRBJ1-1, with TRBD1 identical over 8 bases. Source material: blood. The origin of this receptor is a girl between 10 and 17 years old with multiple sclerosis. CDR3: CATSKYRGYTEAFF. For the CDR3, the DNA is TGTGCCACCAGCAAATACAGGGGGTACACTGAAGCTTTCTTT.